The next 28 T cell receptor beta chains were all read from a single sample in a study of blood T cell repertoires in COVID-19. Profiling relied on immunoSEQ multiplex PCR, and the TCRdb table lists in-frame clones only, not all of them. This table holds fewer than 250,000 clones, 87% found once. The specimen was PBMCs or T cells enriched from blood (not recorded which). The receptors stem from a woman in her 30s with acute COVID-19.

The genes are TRBV4-1 and TRBJ1-5; 8 positions agree with TRBD1. CDR3 size: 18 residues. In germline, CDR1 is MGHRA, CDR2 YSYEKL. V trimming: 1 base; J trimming: 3 bases; junction bases outside the gene matches: 11. In DNA, the CDR3 is TGCGCCAGCAGCCAAGGTTGGATACAGGGGGGGATCAATCAGCCCCAGCATTTT. This gives the protein CASSQGWIQGGINQPQHF.

The chain is built from TRBV25-1 and TRBJ1-2, with TRBD1 identical over 8 bases. With 0 bases clipped from V and 0 bases from J, the junction kept 9 bases outside the gene matches. This CDR3 contains 18 residues. Germline lookup yields CDR1 MGHDK and CDR2 SYGVNS. CDR3 DNA: TGTGCCAGCAGTGAATATTTTGTGGGACAGGACCCTAACTATGGCTACACCTTC. Protein: CASSEYFVGQDPNYGYTF.

CDR3 sequence (DNA): TGCGCCAGCAGCTCCTTAGAGGCGGGGACTACCTACGAGCAGTACTTC. It encodes CASSSLEAGTTYEQYF. The V and J genes are TRBV5-1 and TRBJ2-7; 7 nucleotides line up with TRBD2. This CDR3 is built from 16 residues. CDR1 SGHRS and CDR2 YFSETQ come from the germline V gene. The V and J ends lost 3 bases and 2 bases, in that order; junction bases with no gene match: 11.

The genes are TRBV30 and TRBJ2-3, with TRBD2 identical over 11 bases. J gave up 5 bases and V 2 bases, and 6 bases lay outside the gene matches. This CDR3 is built from 15 residues. Germline V gene sequence: CDR1 GTSNPN, CDR2 SVGIG (reference sequence). CDR3 region: CAWSPLAGVGDTQYF. The CDR3 DNA is TGTGCCTGGAGTCCACTAGCGGGGGTCGGAGATACGCAGTATTTT.

The V gene is TRBV2, the J gene TRBJ2-7, with TRBD1 matching 9 bases. This CDR3 is 16 amino acids long. V gave up 8 bases and J gave up 3 bases; unmatched junction bases: 14. Germline CDR1 and CDR2: SNHLY and FYNNEI. CDR3 sequence: CASSAPGQGSSYEQYF. As DNA, the CDR3 is TGTGCCAGCTCGGCACCGGGACAGGGTTCCAGCTACGAGCAGTACTTC. Combining the CDR3 with reference TRBV2 and TRBJ2-7 gives the whole variable domain EPEVTQTPSHQVTQMGQEVILRCVPISNHLYFYWYRQILGQKVEFLVSFYNNEISEKSEIFDDQFSVERPDGSNFTLKIRSTKLEDSAMYFCASSAPGQGSSYEQYFGPGTRLTVT.

This chain joins TRBV11-2 and TRBJ1-6; 7 nucleotides match TRBD1. Germline V gene data show CDR1 as SGHAT and CDR2 as FQNNGV. With 4 bases clipped from V and 0 bases from J, the junction kept 12 bases outside the gene matches. This CDR3 region has 19 residues. CDR3 region: CASSWGPGTVSSYNSPLHF. The CDR3 DNA reads TGTGCCAGCAGCTGGGGCCCCGGGACAGTGAGCTCCTATAATTCACCCCTCCACTTT.

The chain uses TRBV30 and TRBJ2-7; 9 bases are a match to TRBD1. CDR3 size: 15 residues. The junction had 9 bases not matched to a gene; V was cut back by 2 bases and J by 4 bases. Per the germline V gene, CDR1 is GTSNPN and CDR2 is SVGIG (reference sequence). DNA of the CDR3: TGTGCCTGGAGTCGCGGCACAGGGGGCTGGTACGAGCAGTACTTC. Translation gives CAWSRGTGGWYEQYF.

This chain links TRBV4-1 with TRBJ1-5; D is unresolved. Germline values: CDR1 MGHRA, CDR2 YSYEKL. Trimming took off 1 base at V and 4 bases at J, with 11 bases between the two ends. There are 15 residues in the CDR3. CDR3 nucleotide sequence: TGCGCCAGCAGCCAAGCTGATAGGAGGAATCAGCCCCAGCATTTT. It translates to CASSQADRRNQPQHF.

A note on this clone: A much larger clone sits a single nucleotide away, making a read error possible. The chain employs TRBV4-2 and TRBJ1-5; possibly TRBD1 for D (6 bases). Trimming left V 1 base short and J 1 base short, with 8 bases between. The CDR3 loop spans 15 amino acids. CDR1 is LGHNA and CDR2 is YNFKEQ in the germline V gene. The CDR3 is CASSQVQGSNQPQHF. For the CDR3, the DNA is TGTGCCAGCAGCCAAGTACAGGGAAGCAATCAGCCCCAGCATTTT.

The chain joins TRBV19 to TRBJ2-5; 7 nucleotides align to TRBD1. CDR1 is LNHDA, CDR2 SQIVND, per germline (reference sequence). This CDR3 spans 17 amino acids. The J segment lost 5 bases and the V segment lost 8 bases, leaving 20 bases of the junction unmatched. DNA for the CDR3: TGTGCCAGTTCCCCTTCCCGAGGGGGCCTCCGGAGTGAGACCCAGTACTTC. This encodes CASSPSRGGLRSETQYF.

The chain employs TRBV11-2 and TRBJ1-1; 8 bases fit TRBD1. Trimming removed 5 bases from V and 5 bases from J; junction bases left unmatched: 4. Germline CDR1 reads SGHAT; CDR2 reads FQNNGV. This CDR3 contains 13 residues. CDR3 sequence: CASSVYRGTEAFF. The CDR3 region has the DNA TGTGCCAGCAGCGTGTACAGGGGGACTGAAGCTTTCTTT.

This chain connects TRBV5-4 to TRBJ2-5; 7 bases fit TRBD1. Germline V gene sequence: CDR1 SGHNT, CDR2 YYREEE (reference sequence). The V and J ends lost 0 bases and 4 bases, in that order; junction bases with no gene match: 3. The CDR3 length is 14 residues. The CDR3 protein is CASSLEGAGETQYF. The CDR3 nucleotides are TGTGCCAGCAGCTTGGAGGGGGCAGGAGAGACCCAGTACTTC.

This rearrangement joins TRBV12-5 to TRBJ1-2; D call uncertain. Germline CDR1 and CDR2: LGHNT and FRNRAP. The CDR3 spans 14 residues. V shed 5 bases and J shed 4 bases, with 14 bases lying between them. CDR3: CASGPSEILYGYTF. The CDR3 DNA reads as TGTGCTAGTGGTCCCAGTGAAATCCTCTATGGCTACACCTTC.

The chain has TRBV6-5 and TRBJ1-5; D uncertain. Germline CDR1 and CDR2: MNHEY and SVGAGI. The ends were cut back, 8 bases at V and 4 bases at J, with 12 bases in the middle. The CDR3 consists of 13 residues. CDR3 DNA sequence: TGTGCCAGCGGGAGACGGCCAAATCAGCCCCAGCATTTT. Amino acid sequence: CASGRRPNQPQHF.

There are many counts of this clone. This sequence joins TRBV16 and TRBJ1-2; no reliable D call. CDR1 and CDR2 (germline): KGHSY, FQNENV. Trimming removed 2 bases at V and 1 base at J, with 8 bases between. This CDR3 comprises 14 residues. CDR3 sequence reads: CASSQTGVNYGYTF. The CDR3 DNA is TGTGCCAGCAGCCAAACGGGAGTTAACTATGGCTACACCTTC.

The genes are TRBV19 and TRBJ2-3; TRBD2 aligns across 8 bases. Germline trimming cut 6 bases from V and 3 bases from J; bases unmatched to any gene: 8. Looked up from germline, CDR1 is LNHDA and CDR2 is SQIVND (reference sequence). The length of the CDR3 is 15 residues. CDR3: CASSMGLGRTDTQYF. The CDR3 DNA reads as TGTGCCAGTAGCATGGGACTAGGTAGAACAGATACGCAGTATTTT.

The chain uses TRBV19 and TRBJ2-3, with TRBD2 as a possible D gene (6 bases). CDR3 length: 14 residues. Trimming removed 6 bases from V and 0 bases from J, with 10 bases in between. In germline, CDR1 is LNHDA, CDR2 SQIVND (reference sequence). Here the CDR3 DNA reads TGTGCCAGTAGCGTAGCGGTTAGCACAGATACGCAGTATTTT. Its protein product is CASSVAVSTDTQYF.

This clone was recorded many times. The rearrangement uses TRBV5-1 and TRBJ2-7; D might be TRBD1 (6 bases). The germline gives CDR1 SGHRS, CDR2 YFSETQ. V was clipped by 4 bases and J by 3 bases, with 14 bases between them. The CDR3 has 14 amino acids. CDR3 in DNA: TGCGCCAGCAGCGCAGACAGGACCCGCTACGAGCAGTACTTC. Amino acids: CASSADRTRYEQYF.

J is TRBJ2-5 and V is TRBV6-5; maybe TRBD2 (6 bases). Per germline, CDR1 MNHEY and CDR2 SVGAGI. The V end lost 0 bases, the J end lost 5 bases, and 13 bases lay between the germline ends. The CDR3 is 15 amino acids. CDR3 coding DNA: TGTGCCAGCAGTTACTCAGGAGGGGCCGAGGAGACCCAGTACTTC. Translating gives CASSYSGGAEETQYF.

The chain couples TRBV5-5 to TRBJ2-3; D might be TRBD2 (6 bases). The CDR3 sequence is 14 residues long. Germline CDR1 and CDR2: SGHKS and YYEKEE (reference sequence). V was shortened by 7 bases and J by 2 bases, with 14 bases between the two germline ends. The CDR3 spells CASGEDHNTDTQYF. CDR3 nucleotides: TGTGCCAGCGGGGAGGACCATAACACAGATACGCAGTATTTT.

V is TRBV7-6 and J is TRBJ2-7; 9 bases map to TRBD1. There are 18 residues in the CDR3. With V trimmed by 5 bases and J by 4 bases, 18 bases remained unmatched. Germline V CDR1 and CDR2: SGHVS, FNYEAQ. CDR3 bases: TGTGCCAGCAGCCCCACTCTACCAGACAGGGGGTTTCCGTACGAGCAGTACTTC. Its protein is CASSPTLPDRGFPYEQYF.

The chain uses TRBV6-2 or TRBV6-3 and TRBJ1-1; no clear D gene. Germline CDR1 MNHEY, CDR2 SVGEGT. V shed 6 bases and J shed 0 bases, with 8 bases lying between them. The CDR3 is made up of 13 amino acids. CDR3 coding DNA: TGTGCCAGCAGCACACCTGTGAACACTGAAGCTTTCTTT. It translates to CASSTPVNTEAFF.

The J gene is TRBJ2-5, the V gene TRBV5-1; 10 bases agree with TRBD2. The CDR3 loop spans 16 amino acids. V shed 2 bases, J shed 3 bases, and the junction held 7 bases outside the gene matches. Per germline, CDR1 SGHRS and CDR2 YFSETQ. CDR3: CASSFSPLAGEETQYF. The CDR3 DNA reads TGCGCCAGCAGCTTTAGCCCCCTAGCGGGGGAAGAGACCCAGTACTTC.

The genes are TRBV30 and TRBJ1-1; perhaps TRBD1 as D (6 bases). V was pared by 0 bases and J by 4 bases, with 9 bases between. Germline values: CDR1 GTSNPN, CDR2 SVGIG (reference sequence). The CDR3 has 13 amino acids. CDR3 amino acids: CAWSVDSGTEAFF. DNA of the CDR3: TGTGCCTGGAGTGTGGACAGTGGCACTGAAGCTTTCTTT.

The J gene is TRBJ1-5, the V gene TRBV5-6, with D unresolved. The length of the CDR3 is 13 residues. From germline, CDR1 is SGHDT and CDR2 YYEEEE. Trimming took 2 bases from V and 1 from J, leaving 4 bases between them. The CDR3 region is CASSFQSNQPQHF. The CDR3 bases are TGTGCCAGCAGCTTTCAAAGCAATCAGCCCCAGCATTTT.

This sequence joins TRBV19 and TRBJ2-7; D is perhaps TRBD1 (6 bases). Trimming took off 6 bases at V and 2 bases at J, with 14 bases between the two ends. This CDR3 region has 14 residues. Germline-derived CDR1 and CDR2 are LNHDA and SQIVND (reference sequence). The CDR3 sequence: CASRDHRAPYEQYF. CDR3 bases: TGTGCCAGTAGAGACCACAGGGCCCCCTACGAGCAGTACTTC.

V and J are TRBV6-5 and TRBJ1-2, with TRBD1 identical over 8 bases. The CDR3 has 14 residues. After removal of 8 bases from V and 3 bases from J, the junction contained 8 bases not matched to a gene. The germline V gene has CDR1 MNHEY and CDR2 SVGAGI. CDR3 region: CASSKGQAHYGYTF. CDR3 DNA sequence: TGTGCCAGCTCCAAGGGACAGGCGCACTATGGCTACACCTTC.

Worth noting for this clone: The sample carries other DNA sequences with the same CDR3. The chain uses TRBV18 and TRBJ1-3; D not resolved. Trimming took 3 bases from V and 0 from J, leaving 6 bases between them. Germline-derived CDR1 and CDR2 are KGHSH and LQKENI. There are 14 residues in the CDR3. DNA of the CDR3: TGTGCCAGCTCACCCCGCGACTCTGGAAACACCATATATTTT. This codes for CASSPRDSGNTIYF. The variable domain in full, completed from reference TRBV18 and TRBJ1-3, reads NAGVMQNPRHLVRRRGQEARLRCSPMKGHSHVYWYRQLPEEGLKFMVYLQKENIIDESGMPKERFSAEFPKEGPSILRIQQVVRGDSAAYFCASSPRDSGNTIYFGEGSWLTVV.